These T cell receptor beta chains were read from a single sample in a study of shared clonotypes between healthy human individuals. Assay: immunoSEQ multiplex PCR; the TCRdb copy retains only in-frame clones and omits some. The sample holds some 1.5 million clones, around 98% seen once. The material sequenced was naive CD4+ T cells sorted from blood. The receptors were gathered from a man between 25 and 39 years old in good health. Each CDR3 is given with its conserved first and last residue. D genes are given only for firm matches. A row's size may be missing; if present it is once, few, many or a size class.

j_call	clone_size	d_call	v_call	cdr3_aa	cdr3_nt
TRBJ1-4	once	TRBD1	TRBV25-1	CASSLGQGVNEKLFF	TGTGCCAGCAGCTTGGGACAGGGGGTTAATGAAAAACTGTTTTTT
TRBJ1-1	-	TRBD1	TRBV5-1	CASSYQGADTEAFF	TGCGCCAGCAGCTATCAGGGGGCGGACACTGAAGCTTTCTTT
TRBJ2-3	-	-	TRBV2	CASRREADTQYF	TGTGCCAGCAGGAGAGAGGCAGATACGCAGTATTTT
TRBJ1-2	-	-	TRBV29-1	CSVEYRDGYTF	TGCAGCGTTGAGTACAGGGATGGCTACACCTTC
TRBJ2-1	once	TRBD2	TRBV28	CASMSGGGRHNEQFF	TGTGCCAGCATGTCCGGGGGAGGGAGACACAATGAGCAGTTCTTC
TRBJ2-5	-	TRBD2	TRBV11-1	CASSPGTSGARRETQYF	TGTGCCAGCAGCCCGGGGACTAGCGGGGCCCGACGAGAGACCCAGTACTTC
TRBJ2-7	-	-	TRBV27	CASQDLAGSYEQYF	TGTGCCAGCCAGGACCTGGCGGGCTCCTACGAGCAGTACTTC
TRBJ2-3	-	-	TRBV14	CASSQTDWTDTQYF	TGTGCCAGCAGCCAAACTGACTGGACAGATACGCAGTATTTT
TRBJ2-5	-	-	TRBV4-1	CASSQPGTKETQYF	TGCGCCAGCAGCCAACCCGGGACAAAAGAGACCCAGTACTTC
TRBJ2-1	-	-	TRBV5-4	CASSLSGTNEQFF	TGTGCCAGCAGCTTAAGTGGGACGAATGAGCAGTTCTTC
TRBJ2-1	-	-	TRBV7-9	CASRQTEGSNEQFF	TGTGCCAGCAGACAAACCGAAGGGTCGAATGAGCAGTTCTTC
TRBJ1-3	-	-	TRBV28	CASSLHQAGSGNTIYF	TGTGCCAGCAGTTTACACCAGGCAGGTTCAGGAAACACCATATATTTT
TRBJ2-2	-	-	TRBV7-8	CASSLVATNTGELFF	TGTGCCAGCAGCTTAGTAGCGACGAACACCGGGGAGCTGTTTTTT
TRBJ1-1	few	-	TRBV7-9	CASSFLRVTEAFF	TGTGCCAGCAGCTTCCTCAGGGTCACTGAAGCTTTCTTT
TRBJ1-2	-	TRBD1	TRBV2	CASSDAGRTGDGYTF	TGTGCCAGCAGTGATGCCGGACGGACAGGGGATGGCTACACCTTC
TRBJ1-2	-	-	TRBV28	CASSLTALYGYTF	TGTGCCAGCAGTTTAACTGCGCTCTATGGCTACACCTTC
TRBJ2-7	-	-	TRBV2	CASGGYGGYAGEQYF	TGTGCCAGCGGCGGGTATGGAGGCTACGCGGGCGAGCAGTACTTC
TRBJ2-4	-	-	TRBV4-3	CASSQESRSNIQYF	TGCGCCAGCAGCCAAGAATCCCGCAGCAACATTCAGTACTTC
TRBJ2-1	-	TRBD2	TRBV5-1	CASYTGTSDYNEQFF	TGCGCCAGCTATACCGGGACTAGCGATTACAATGAGCAGTTCTTC
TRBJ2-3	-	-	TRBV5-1	CASSLGRYSTDTQYF	TGCGCCAGCAGCTTGGGTCGTTATTCCACAGATACGCAGTATTTT
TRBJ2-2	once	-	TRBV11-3	CASSLVAGDTGELFF	TGTGCCAGCAGCTTGGTGGCAGGGGACACCGGGGAGCTGTTTTTT
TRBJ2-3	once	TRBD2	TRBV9	CASSVELAGVDTQYF	TGTGCCAGCAGCGTGGAACTAGCGGGAGTAGATACGCAGTATTTT
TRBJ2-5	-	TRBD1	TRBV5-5	CASSRTGGRETQYF	TGTGCCAGCAGCCGGACAGGGGGTAGAGAGACCCAGTACTTC
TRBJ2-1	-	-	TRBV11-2	CASSSYPAGEQFF	TGTGCCAGCAGCTCTTACCCAGCGGGTGAGCAGTTCTTC
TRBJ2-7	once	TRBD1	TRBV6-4	CASKDRVTPSSLYEQYF	TGTGCCAGCAAAGACAGGGTGACTCCATCCAGTTTATACGAGCAGTACTTC
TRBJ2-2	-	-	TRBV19	CASRLRGTGELFF	TGTGCCAGTAGACTAAGGGGAACCGGGGAGCTGTTTTTT